These T cell receptor beta chains were read from a single sample in a study of cytomegalovirus exposure and HLA in healthy donors. Method: immunoSEQ multiplex PCR; TCRdb's copy keeps in-frame clones and lacks some. This sample yields some 75,000 clones, of which around 78% are seen a single time; 5.5% to 6% belongs to the top ten. Sequencing was performed on PBMCs. All receptors derive from a man between 18 and 35 years old in good health and CMV-seropositive. CDR3s include the opening cysteine and the closing phenylalanine or tryptophan. D genes are given only for firm matches. Clone size, where shown, is once, few, many, or a class for clones that have expanded.

size	V	D	J	DNA	CDR3
NA	TRBV27	NA	TRBJ2-5	TGTGCCAGCAGTTTTGGACTAGGGGGGACCCAGTACTTC	CASSFGLGGTQYF
NA	TRBV9	NA	TRBJ1-5	TGTGCCAGCAGCCCTAGTGGAGACAGTTATCAGCCCCAGCATTTT	CASSPSGDSYQPQHF
once	TRBV7-8	NA	TRBJ2-5	TGTGCCAGCAGCTTAACAGGGTGGCAAGAGACCCAGTACTTC	CASSLTGWQETQYF
few	TRBV5-1	TRBD1	TRBJ1-4	TGCGCCAGCAGCTCCCGACAGGGGATGGGTGAAAAACTGTTTTTT	CASSSRQGMGEKLFF
NA	TRBV7-2	TRBD1	TRBJ1-5	TGTGCCAGCAGCTTATCCGGGACAGTTAATCAGCCCCAGCATTTT	CASSLSGTVNQPQHF
NA	TRBV9	NA	TRBJ2-1	TGTGCCAGCAATTCTCAGGGGCAGAACTACAATGAGCAGTTCTTC	CASNSQGQNYNEQFF
NA	TRBV5-1	TRBD1	TRBJ1-2	TGCGCCAGCAGCTTGCAGTCTGCCGGGACAGCCTATGGCTACACCTTC	CASSLQSAGTAYGYTF
few	TRBV10-1	NA	TRBJ2-7	TGCGCCAGCAGCATGCACAGGGACTCCTACGAGCAGTACTTC	CASSMHRDSYEQYF
NA	TRBV7-9	NA	TRBJ1-1	TGTGCCAGCAGCCCGACAGGCTTAGACACTGAAGCTTTCTTT	CASSPTGLDTEAFF
NA	TRBV29-1	NA	TRBJ2-7	TGCAGCGGCCGTCGTGGATCGGGGGAGCAGTACTTC	CSGRRGSGEQYF
NA	TRBV9	NA	TRBJ2-7	TGTGCCAGCAGCGTAGGACTACGCGACTACGAGCAGTACTTC	CASSVGLRDYEQYF
NA	TRBV7-9	TRBD2	TRBJ2-3	TGTGCCAGCAGCTCCACGGGAGGACCTCCAGATACGCAGTATTTT	CASSSTGGPPDTQYF
NA	TRBV6-5	TRBD1	TRBJ2-7	TGTGCCAGCAGTTCCCGGACAGGGGAATACTTC	CASSSRTGEYF
NA	TRBV2	TRBD1	TRBJ1-5	TGTGCCAGCAATGGAGGACAGGGACAGCCCCAGCATTTT	CASNGGQGQPQHF
NA	TRBV5-1	TRBD1	TRBJ2-7	TGCGCCAGCAGCTTCATGACCACGGGACAGATAGGAGAGCAGTACTTC	CASSFMTTGQIGEQYF
NA	TRBV10-1	TRBD1	TRBJ1-4	TGCGCCAGCAGTGAGAAGGGGGCAGGTGAAAAACTGTTTTTT	CASSEKGAGEKLFF
NA	TRBV5-1	TRBD2	TRBJ2-1	TGCGCCAGCAGCTCCGGACTAGCGGGAGTTGTGCTTGGTGAGCAGTTCTTC	CASSSGLAGVVLGEQFF
NA	TRBV28	NA	TRBJ1-1	TGTGCCAGCAGTTTTGAGGGTGAGCTGAACACTGAAGCTTTCTTT	CASSFEGELNTEAFF
NA	TRBV10-3	TRBD1	TRBJ1-1	TGTGCCATCAGTGAGGAGGGGGCATATTCATCTGAAGCTTTCTTT	CAISEEGAYSSEAFF